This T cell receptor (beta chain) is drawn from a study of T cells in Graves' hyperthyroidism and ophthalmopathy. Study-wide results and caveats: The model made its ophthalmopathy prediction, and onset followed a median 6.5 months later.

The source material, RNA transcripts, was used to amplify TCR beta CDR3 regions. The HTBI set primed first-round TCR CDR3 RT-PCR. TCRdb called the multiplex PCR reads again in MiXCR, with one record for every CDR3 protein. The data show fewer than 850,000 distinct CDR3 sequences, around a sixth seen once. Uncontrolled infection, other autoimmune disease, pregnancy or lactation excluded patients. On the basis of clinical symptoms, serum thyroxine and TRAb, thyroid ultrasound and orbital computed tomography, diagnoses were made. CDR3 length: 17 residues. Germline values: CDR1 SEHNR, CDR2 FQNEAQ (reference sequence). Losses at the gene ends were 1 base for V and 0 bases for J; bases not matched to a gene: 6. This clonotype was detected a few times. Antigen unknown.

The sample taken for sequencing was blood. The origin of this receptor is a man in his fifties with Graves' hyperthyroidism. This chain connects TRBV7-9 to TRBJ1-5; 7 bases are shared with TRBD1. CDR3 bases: TGTGCCAGCAGCTTAGGACAGGGAAAGTATAGCAATCAGCCCCAGCATTTT. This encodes CASSLGQGKYSNQPQHF. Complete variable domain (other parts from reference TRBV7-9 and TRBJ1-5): DTGVSQNPRHKITKRGQNVTFRCDPISEHNRLYWYRQTLGQGPEFLTYFQNEAQLEKSRLLSDRFSAERPKGSFSTLEIQRTEQGDSAMYLCASSLGQGKYSNQPQHFGDGTRLSIL.